This entry describes one T cell receptor beta chain. TCRdb used MiXCR to reprocess the 5' RACE reads, holding one entry per CDR3 protein. The table shows more than 55,000 distinct CDR3 sequences, with about 13% occurring only once. This entry comes from a study of early T cells in non-severe SARS-CoV-2 infection. Germline-derived CDR1 and CDR2 are SGHNT and YYREEE (reference sequence). V was cut by 3 bases and J by 0 bases, with 6 bases left in between. The CDR3 totals 13 residues. This TCR was recovered from an adult who was a healthcare worker with PCR-confirmed SARS-CoV-2 infection or an uninfected control (not recorded which). The sample in question was whole blood, obtained at baseline. The J gene is TRBJ2-5, the V gene TRBV5-4; possible D gene TRBD1, 6 bases. CDR3 loop: CASSWTDQETQYF. For the CDR3, the DNA is TGTGCCAGCAGCTGGACAGACCAAGAGACCCAGTACTTC.